The sequence of this T cell receptor (beta chain) was determined in a study of early T cells in non-severe SARS-CoV-2 infection. Turning to the study itself: The chains were unpaired, and the sequenced material was bulk RNA from unsorted whole blood. Study-wide results and caveats: Reliance on VDJdb matching favored anti-spike CD8 responses; private and CD4 specificities were missed.

In the library, individual cDNA molecules carried attached unique molecular identifiers. TCRdb reanalysed the 5' RACE reads using MiXCR and keeps one entry per CDR3 protein. This sample has some 30,000 distinct CDR3 sequences, with about 3% found just once. Many counts were recorded for this clonotype. Its antigen is unidentified. Germline V gene sequence: CDR1 SGHNT, CDR2 YENEEA. This CDR3 is 16 amino acids long. V shed 5 bases and J 0 bases; nucleotides not matched to a gene: 6. Sample: whole blood. V is TRBV11-3 and J is TRBJ2-2; the match to TRBD2 covers 7 bases. The clonotype was recovered from an adult who was a healthcare worker with PCR-confirmed SARS-CoV-2 infection or an uninfected control (not recorded which). The DNA of the CDR3 is TGTGCCAGCAGCCCCACCGGACTAGCGAACACCGGGGAGCTGTTTTTT. Translating it yields CASSPTGLANTGELFF.